These T cell receptor beta chains were read from a single sample in a study of blood T cell repertoires in COVID-19. Libraries were prepared by immunoSEQ multiplex PCR; TCRdb keeps only in-frame clonotypes and omits some of them. The repertoire holds a few hundred thousand clones, with approximately 84% as singletons. Sequencing used PBMCs or T cells enriched from blood (not recorded which). These receptors were taken from a woman in her twenties or thirties who had recovered from COVID-19. The CDR3 runs from the conserved cysteine through the conserved F or W.

V,CDR3
TRBV6-4,CASSEHVGRKAFF
TRBV27,CASSSTGTGGDGYTF
TRBV27,CASRTGPYEKLFF
TRBV27,CASNGDRTNTGELFF
TRBV3-1/TRBV3-2,CASSSQGIEQYF
TRBV28,CASSSGGARAEAFF
TRBV7-2,CASSSGTGARNTEAFF
TRBV18,CASSPRQSLSSYNSPLHF
TRBV7-6,CASSSSTSGYEQYF
TRBV9,CASSVNRRGNEQFF
TRBV11-3,CASSSGQLFDEQFF
TRBV28,CASSSLDRDGVGNQPQHF
TRBV15,CATRDRQGNTEAFF
TRBV5-1,CASSLLLTSGSREADTQYF
TRBV11-2,CASSLAWGVGQPQHF
TRBV19,CASRINRDTEAFF
TRBV2,CASSVRMNTEAFF
TRBV18,CASSSGEGQAYGYTF
TRBV19,CASSINVGQGANTQYF
TRBV4-1,CASSQAGGASPQETQYF
TRBV5-6,CASSLVQGGEKLFF
TRBV10-3,CAIRTDKTYNEQFF
TRBV7-2,CASSLNSQVVGNTIYF
TRBV15,CATQTDYLGGKDTQYF
TRBV4-1,CASSPHRVVGEKLFF
TRBV25-1,CASSPVDTEAFF